The clone carrying this T cell receptor beta chain came up many times. V was shortened by 3 bases and J by 2 bases, with 15 bases between the two germline ends. The germline V gene has CDR1 DFQATT and CDR2 SNEGSKA (reference sequence). This CDR3 is built from 15 residues. The sample is drawn from a study of identical twins. After template switching added a universal primer site, the resulting cDNA carried unique molecular identifiers. Each CDR3 protein is one row after TCRdb ran MiXCR on the 5' RACE reads. The data contain 350,000 to 450,000 distinct CDR3 sequences, approximately 18% of them singletons.

This clonotype originated in a man over 45 in good health. The specimen sequenced was naive T cells sorted from blood. V is TRBV20-1 and J is TRBJ2-3; unclear D gene. CDR3 sequence: CSASAPMGSTDTQYF. The CDR3 nucleotides read TGCAGTGCTAGTGCCCCTATGGGGTCCACAGATACGCAGTATTTT.